This T cell receptor beta chain was retrieved from a study of T cells after yellow fever vaccination. Study background: SMART-Seq v4 Ultra Low Input prepared libraries from low-cell fractions. Regarding the study as a whole: Contaminants from the bulk population, in the form of abundant clonotypes, could be found in FACS-sorted repertoires. The study found a weaker secondary response that peaked faster, day 5 versus 15.

This clonotype has only a few counts. Antigen unknown. Template-switching 5'RACE yielded the TCR cDNA; a universal primer site and UMIs were added in the process. TCRdb analysed the 5' RACE reads with MiXCR anew, one entry per CDR3 protein. The profile covers about 300,000 distinct CDR3 sequences, with around 10% appearing a single time and 3% to 3.5% taken by the ten largest. This CDR3 has 12 amino acids. Trimming left V 7 bases short and J 1 base short, with 8 bases between. Germline V gene sequence: CDR1 SGHRS, CDR2 YFSETQ. This sequence originates from a man aged 18 to 29 who received the YFV17D yellow fever vaccine. The sample here was CD4+ T cells sorted from PBMCs, taken 5 days after the yellow fever booster vaccination. This chain connects TRBV5-1 to TRBJ2-5; D may correspond to TRBD1 or TRBD2 (6 bases each). CDR3 DNA sequence: TGCGCCAGCTGGGGGGCCCAAGAGACCCAGTACTTC. This encodes CASWGAQETQYF. Full variable domain (missing parts from reference TRBV5-1 and TRBJ2-5): KAGVTQTPRYLIKTRGQQVTLSCSPISGHRSVSWYQQTPGQGLQFLFEYFSETQRNKGNFPGRFSGRQFSNSRSEMNVSTLELGDSALYLCASWGAQETQYFGPGTRLLVL.